This is a list of T cell receptor beta chains from one sample in a study of blood T cell repertoires in COVID-19. TCRdb's copy holds only in-frame clones and misses some; the assay was immunoSEQ multiplex PCR. The repertoire holds some 170,000 clones, roughly 82% seen once, with approximately 8.7% in the top ten. Sequencing used peripheral blood. Receptor source: a woman in her seventies with acute or convalescent COVID-19. CDR3s include the opening cysteine and the closing phenylalanine or tryptophan. The D gene is left open where the match is weak. A clone size is listed for some rows: how often the clone was seen (once, few, many), or a class if it is expanded.

J gene	clone size	D gene	V gene	CDR3 DNA	CDR3 protein
TRBJ1-3	-	-	TRBV6-5	TGTGCCAGCAGAAACTACAGGGACGGAAACACCATATATTTT	CASRNYRDGNTIYF
TRBJ1-2	-	TRBD1	TRBV4-3	TGCGCCAGCAGCCAAGCCCCGTGGCAGGGGGCTGGCTACACCTTC	CASSQAPWQGAGYTF
TRBJ1-6	few	-	TRBV27	TGTGCCAGCAGACCTCAGGGTTCCTATAATTCACCCCTCCACTTT	CASRPQGSYNSPLHF
TRBJ2-5	once	-	TRBV2	TGTGCCAGCAGTTACTCCGAAGAGACCCAGTACTTC	CASSYSEETQYF
TRBJ1-3	-	TRBD1	TRBV9	TGTGCCAGCAGCGTAGATGGGACAGGGGATATAGACACCATATATTTT	CASSVDGTGDIDTIYF
TRBJ1-5	-	-	TRBV2	TGTGCCAGCTCGCGAGGAGGCAATCAGCCCCAGCATTTT	CASSRGGNQPQHF
TRBJ2-1	-	TRBD1	TRBV24-1	TGTGCCACCAGTGAATCAGGACAGGGTAACAATGAGCAGTTCTTC	CATSESGQGNNEQFF
TRBJ2-7	few	-	TRBV30	TGTGCCTCCGTTTCCGCCTACGAGCAGTACTTC	CASVSAYEQYF
TRBJ1-5	few	-	TRBV29-1	TGCAGCGTTGCGGAGTTACCTTATAGCAATCAGCCCCAGCATTTT	CSVAELPYSNQPQHF
TRBJ1-2	-	TRBD1	TRBV30	TGTGCCTGTATGACAGGGAACTACTATGGCTACACCTTC	CACMTGNYYGYTF
TRBJ1-2	-	-	TRBV28	TGTGCCAGCAGTTTAGGGGGGACCCAAGCTAACTATGGCTACACCTTC	CASSLGGTQANYGYTF
TRBJ2-3	-	-	TRBV5-1	TGCGCCAGCAGGGGGGGTAGCACAGATACGCAGTATTTT	CASRGGSTDTQYF
TRBJ2-7	few	TRBD2	TRBV5-4	TGTGCCAGCAGCTCGGGACTAGCGGGTTACGAGCAGTACTTC	CASSSGLAGYEQYF
TRBJ1-2	few	-	TRBV7-6	TGTGCCAGCAGCTCTCATCCTAGGGCGGGGGAGTCTGGCTACACCTTC	CASSSHPRAGESGYTF
TRBJ1-2	-	-	TRBV4-3	TGCGCCAGCAGCCAAGATTTTGGAGGGGCTTACTATGGCTACACCTTC	CASSQDFGGAYYGYTF
TRBJ2-7	-	TRBD2	TRBV9	TGTGCCAGCAGCGTAGCCGGCGGGGGGAACTCCTACGAGCAGTACTTC	CASSVAGGGNSYEQYF
TRBJ1-2	-	-	TRBV7-2	TGTGCCAGCAGCAGCCCCGAGTCAAAATTCTATGGCTACACCTTC	CASSSPESKFYGYTF
TRBJ1-1	-	-	TRBV29-1	TGCAGCGTTAGGGGTGGGAACACTGAAGCTTTCTTT	CSVRGGNTEAFF